Following are 18 T cell receptor beta chains from one sample sequenced in a study of pediatric ulcerative colitis (dated by TCRdb to between 2017 and 2020). Receptors were amplified or captured by the immunoSEQ multiplex PCR assay. TCRdb mirrors the immuneACCESS table, restricted to in-frame sequences. Some clones are absent from its copies; in checked studies, under half trace to an unresolved V gene, and the reason for the others is unknown. This sample holds approximately 5,000 clones; 80% to 90% were observed only once. Approximately 2.2% of the sample comes from the top ten. The sample taken for sequencing was blood. Every receptor here comes from a boy under 18 with mild ulcerative colitis.

This rearrangement joins TRBV9 to TRBJ2-1; TRBD2 is a possible D gene (6 bases). Germline assignment: CDR1 SGDLS and CDR2 YYNGEE. The ends were cut back, 0 bases at V and 7 bases at J, with 17 bases in the middle. The CDR3 spans 16 residues. CDR3 in amino acids: CASSVGPLSSGNEQFF. In DNA form, the CDR3 reads TGTGCCAGCAGCGTAGGCCCCCTATCCAGCGGGAATGAGCAGTTCTTC.

This sequence joins TRBV11-2 and TRBJ2-2; no clear D gene. From germline, CDR1 is SGHAT and CDR2 FQNNGV. V lost 5 bases to trimming and J lost 5 bases, with 12 bases between them. The CDR3 contains 14 residues. CDR3 DNA: TGTGCCAGCAGCCCCATTTGGCGGACCGGGGAGCTGTTTTTT. Translation gives CASSPIWRTGELFF.

This chain uses TRBV30 with TRBJ1-5; D is ambiguous. The germline V gene has CDR1 GTSNPN and CDR2 SVGIG (reference sequence). V was shortened by 0 bases and J by 4 bases, with 10 bases between the two germline ends. There are 14 residues in the CDR3. CDR3 loop: CAWSVMAGNQPQHF. Here the CDR3 DNA reads TGTGCCTGGAGTGTAATGGCGGGGAATCAGCCCCAGCATTTT.

The J gene is TRBJ2-7, the V gene TRBV19; 9 nucleotides align to TRBD2. The CDR3 is 17 amino acids. V shed 0 bases and J 0 bases; nucleotides not matched to a gene: 6. The germline V gene has CDR1 LNHDA and CDR2 SQIVND (reference sequence). CDR3 in DNA: TGTGCCAGTAGTATAGATAGCACTAGCGGGTTCTCCTACGAGCAGTACTTC. Translated: CASSIDSTSGFSYEQYF.

This clone was detected only once. The chain recombines TRBV5-1 with TRBJ2-1; 14 nucleotides line up with TRBD2. The V gene end was trimmed by 0 bases and the J gene end by 5 bases; junction bases not matched to a gene: 7. CDR1 is SGHRS and CDR2 is YFSETQ in the germline V gene. The CDR3 runs 18 residues. The CDR3 DNA reads TGCGCCAGCAGCTTGGGGACTAGCGGGAGGCTAGGTGACAATGAGCAGTTCTTC. Its protein is CASSLGTSGRLGDNEQFF.

There are a few counts of this clone. The V gene is TRBV9, the J gene TRBJ1-3, with a weak D call TRBD1 (5 bases). Germline loops: CDR1 SGDLS, CDR2 YYNGEE. The V and J ends lost 0 bases and 4 bases respectively, with 5 bases between them. The CDR3 spans 13 residues. The CDR3 DNA reads as TGTGCCAGCAGCGTAGAGGGGGGAAACACCATATATTTT. This codes for CASSVEGGNTIYF.

The chain couples TRBV29-1 to TRBJ2-3; TRBD2 matches 8 bases. Per germline, CDR1 SQVTM and CDR2 ANQGSEA. J gave up 2 bases and V 5 bases, and 9 bases lay outside the gene matches. This CDR3 has 15 residues. In nucleotides, the CDR3 is TGCAGCGTTACAGGCTTAGCGGGAAACACAGATACGCAGTATTTT. Protein product: CSVTGLAGNTDTQYF.

The rearrangement links TRBV19 to TRBJ2-1; D unclear. V was pared by 3 bases and J by 10 bases, with 10 bases between. The germline V gene has CDR1 LNHDA and CDR2 SQIVND (reference sequence). The CDR3 runs 12 residues. The CDR3 region has the DNA TGTGCCAGTAGTATGAACTACGGGGAGCAGTTCTTC. Translating it yields CASSMNYGEQFF. The full variable domain, completed using reference TRBV19 and TRBJ2-1, is DGGITQSPKYLFRKEGQNVTLSCEQNLNHDAMYWYRQDPGQGLRLIYYSQIVNDFQKGDIAEGYSVSREKKESFPLTVTSAQKNPTAFYLCASSMNYGEQFFGPGTRLTVL.

The rearrangement links TRBV2 to TRBJ2-3; 7 nucleotides agree with TRBD1. V shed 7 bases and J 2 bases; nucleotides not matched to a gene: 6. The germline V gene has CDR1 SNHLY and CDR2 FYNNEI. This CDR3 is 14 amino acids long. CDR3 protein: CASKPGQHTDTQYF. The CDR3 nucleotides read TGTGCCAGCAAGCCGGGACAGCACACAGATACGCAGTATTTT.

The CDR3 nucleotides are TGTGCCAGCAGCTTGGAACGGACAGGGACCTACGAGCAGTACTTC. Amino acids: CASSLERTGTYEQYF. The V and J genes are TRBV5-5 and TRBJ2-7, with TRBD1 matching over 8 bases. J gave up 2 bases and V 0 bases, and 4 bases lay outside the gene matches. Germline V CDR1 and CDR2: SGHKS, YYEKEE (reference sequence). The CDR3 loop spans 15 amino acids.

The V call is TRBV28, the J call TRBJ1-3; 11 positions match TRBD1. The V gene's germline CDR1 is MDHEN and CDR2 SYDVKM. Trimming took 6 bases from V and 4 from J; bases not matched to a gene: 8. CDR3 size: 16 residues. The CDR3 region is CASRSPGQGDGNTIYF. CDR3 coding DNA: TGTGCCAGCAGGTCCCCGGGACAGGGGGACGGAAACACCATATATTTT.

This clone was picked up a small number of times. The chain recombines TRBV7-9 with TRBJ2-1, with TRBD2 matching 9 bases. Germline CDR1 is SEHNR and CDR2 is FQNEAQ (reference sequence). The CDR3 runs 14 residues. V dropped 8 bases and J dropped 6; count of bases not matched to a gene: 8. The CDR3 here is CASLLSTSGNEQFF. CDR3 in DNA: TGTGCCAGCCTCCTATCGACTAGCGGCAATGAGCAGTTCTTC.

The chain employs TRBV19 and TRBJ2-5, with TRBD2 matching over 10 bases. The J segment lost 3 bases and the V segment lost 4 bases, leaving 5 bases of the junction unmatched. Germline V gives CDR1 LNHDA, CDR2 SQIVND (reference sequence). The CDR3 runs to 15 residues. In nucleotides, the CDR3 is TGTGCCAGTAGTACCGGACTAGCGGCGAAAGAGACCCAGTACTTC. It encodes CASSTGLAAKETQYF. Complete variable domain (other parts from reference TRBV19 and TRBJ2-5): DGGITQSPKYLFRKEGQNVTLSCEQNLNHDAMYWYRQDPGQGLRLIYYSQIVNDFQKGDIAEGYSVSREKKESFPLTVTSAQKNPTAFYLCASSTGLAAKETQYFGPGTRLLVL.

The V call is TRBV18, the J call TRBJ2-5; 7 positions match TRBD2. Germline V gene lookup returns CDR1 KGHSH and CDR2 LQKENI. The V and J ends lost 6 bases and 1 base, in that order; junction bases with no gene match: 11. CDR3 size: 16 residues. This CDR3 is CASSQWAGGTQETQYF. The CDR3, as DNA: TGTGCCAGCTCCCAGTGGGCCGGGGGGACCCAAGAGACCCAGTACTTC.

This clone was counted a few times. The rearrangement joins TRBV27 to TRBJ1-5; D not resolved. The V gene's germline CDR1 is MNHEY and CDR2 SMNVEV (reference sequence). This CDR3 has 16 amino acids. Trimming left V 4 bases short and J 0 bases short, with 13 bases between. CDR3 DNA sequence: TGTGCCAGCAGTTCTCTGGCAGCCTATAGCAATCAGCCCCAGCATTTT. Protein product: CASSSLAAYSNQPQHF.

V and J are TRBV11-2 and TRBJ2-7, with 10 bases aligning to TRBD1. This CDR3 has 18 amino acids. Germline trimming cut 5 bases from V and 2 bases from J; bases unmatched to any gene: 15. The germline gives CDR1 SGHAT, CDR2 FQNNGV. The CDR3 DNA sequence: TGTGCCAGCAGCCTTATACGAAGGGACAGGGGTTTCACCTACGAGCAGTACTTC. The encoded protein is CASSLIRRDRGFTYEQYF.

This clone has only a few counts. The V call is TRBV27, the J call TRBJ2-7; D remains unclear. The CDR3 sequence is 14 residues long. Germline CDR1 is MNHEY and CDR2 is SMNVEV (reference sequence). Trimming took 0 bases from V and 0 from J, leaving 6 bases between them. DNA for the CDR3: TGTGCCAGCAGTTTATCCCGCTCCTCCTACGAGCAGTACTTC. This gives the protein CASSLSRSSYEQYF.

Here the CDR3 reads CASSPLGRTDYEQYF. CDR3 in DNA: TGCGCCAGCAGCCCTCTGGGACGGACCGACTACGAGCAGTACTTC. V usage is TRBV4-1 and J usage is TRBJ2-7; D is tentatively TRBD1 or TRBD2 (5 bases each). The CDR3 totals 15 residues. Germline CDR1 reads MGHRA; CDR2 reads YSYEKL. Trimming removed 4 bases at V and 3 bases at J, with 16 bases between.